This TCR beta chain was captured by sequencing in a study of vaccination and CD4 T cells after COVID-19 (dated by TCRdb to between 2021 and 2022). Regarding the research as a whole: Every convalescent patient had a positive nasal swab PCR test for SARS-CoV-2, with mild disease in several patients and severe disease in one. Post-COVID blood samples were collected from convalescent patients a median of about 92 days after diagnosis, with a range of roughly 30 to 170 days. Post-vaccine blood samples were obtained a median of about 72 days after the second vaccine dose, with a range of about 13 to 241 days. The convalescent cohort comprised six males and four females, including two Hispanic individuals, seven Caucasians, two Asians and one multiracial person. In nine to eleven COVID-19 convalescent patients and a handful of infection-naive healthy vaccine recipients, researchers compared the spike-specific CD4+ TCR repertoire from before mRNA vaccination with the repertoire from after. For three convalescent patients, samples were collected at an early post-vaccination timepoint (day 14) as well as at a late post-vaccination timepoint (days 161 to 241). As controls, cultures received a CEFX viral epitope pool (the positive control), an HIV-1 Nef peptide pool (the negative control), or no peptide at all. Two doses of either the Pfizer-BioNTech BNT162b2 vaccine (n=8) or the Moderna mRNA-1273 vaccine (n=2) were administered to participants. For stimulating the cultures, overlapping spike peptide pools were used, derived from SARS-CoV-2 as well as from the common cold coronaviruses HCoV-NL63, HCoV-OC43 and HCoV-229E. Summary of the overall study and its limitations: Relatively few convalescent patients were included in the study, and early timepoints after natural infection were not analyzed. Although the median number of SARS-CoV-2-reactive clonotypes went up from fewer than 25 after infection to about 38 after vaccination, the increase was not significant. Of the vaccine-specific clones in convalescent patients, 304 of 307, or nearly all, reacted only to SARS-CoV-2 spike and did not cross-react with common cold coronaviruses. In convalescent patients, a median approximately 90% of post-vaccine SARS-CoV-2-reactive clones were detected only after vaccination, suggesting vaccine-specific priming.

Library creation used PCR. DNA from cultured CD4+ T cells underwent TCR sequencing with the Oncomine TCR Beta short-read assay at the Johns Hopkins FTIC core. Genomic DNA was extracted from the cultured CD4+ T cells with the QIAamp micro DNA kit. Oncomine TCR Beta libraries from cultured CD4+ T cells were pooled with unique dual indexes and sequenced on an Illumina iSeq 100. The study's own analysis went as follows. Non-productive sequences were removed, and CDR3s not starting with C, not ending with F or W, or shorter than 7 amino acids were discarded. Antigen-specific clonotypes were identified using the MANAFEST web application through comparison of peptide-stimulated wells with reference and other culture wells. An FDR below 0.05, an odds ratio above 5, and a productive frequency above 0.1% in at least two of three replicate wells were required for clones to be considered positive. A clonotype counted as cross-reactive if it showed significant expansion both in the SARS-CoV-2 spike wells and in at least one common cold coronavirus spike condition. Levenshtein distances (stringdist) and unrooted phylogenetic trees (ape) in R version 3.6.1 were used to assess CDR3 homology. TCRdb handled the public reads itself, with Q25 trimming in fastp and clone calling in MiXCR, and kept productive beta chains. Duplicate CDR3 protein sequences are folded into a single record with the most common DNA and genes. TCRdb's processing, not the study's, gives the V and J calls here. Recorded for this sample are more than 15,000 distinct CDR3 sequences; around 50% of them occurred a single time. The ten biggest clones cover just over 20% of the sample.

Read against the paper, the sample's time point label means: late sampling 161 to 241 days after vaccination in a few convalescent patients. The treatment or condition label, as the study defines it: approximately nine-day PBMC culture with coronavirus spike peptide pools or control peptides (ViraFEST assay). The study used the ViraFEST assay, which expanded antigen-specific T cells with peptide pools and then identified expanded clonotypes by TCR sequencing. Positive SARS-CoV-2 PCR tests in the convalescent patients dated from March to December 2020, before Alpha, Beta and Delta variants emerged in the United States. PBMCs were cultured at roughly 1.8 million per well in IMDM supplemented with about 5.5% human AB serum and 8 to 10 IU/ml IL-2, with about 11 ug/ml peptide pools added. Half of the culture medium was replaced with fresh IL-2-containing medium on days 3 and 7. After ten to eleven days of culture, CD4+ T cells were isolated by negative selection using the EasySep CD4+ T cell isolation kit. Ficoll-Paque Plus gradient centrifugation was used to isolate PBMCs from whole blood, and the isolated PBMCs were then either used fresh or cryopreserved at -140C. Culture conditions were generally each tested in triplicate wells.

Details on this clonotype: The target of this receptor is not known. No per-base quality is available; no much larger clone lies one base away.

The receptor's source is a human donor who had recovered from COVID-19. Material: CD4+ T cells from blood, cultured in vitro, obtained about 7 months after SARS-CoV-2 vaccination.

The DNA sequence reads TGTGCCAGCAGGGTTCTAGCGGGAGGAAACCAAGAGACCCAGTACTTC. Its product reads: CASRVLAGGNQETQYF. The chain is assembled from TRBV6-1 and TRBJ2-5; 11 nucleotides in the junction match TRBD2. As encoded in the germline V gene, CDR1 is MNHNS while CDR2 is SASEGT. The junction shows trimming of 6 bases on V and 0 bases on J, and the gene matches do not reach 6 bases of it. The CDR3 contains 16 residues, cysteine and phenylalanine counted. Just CDR3 DNA is preserved here, 48 bases in frame from base 1.